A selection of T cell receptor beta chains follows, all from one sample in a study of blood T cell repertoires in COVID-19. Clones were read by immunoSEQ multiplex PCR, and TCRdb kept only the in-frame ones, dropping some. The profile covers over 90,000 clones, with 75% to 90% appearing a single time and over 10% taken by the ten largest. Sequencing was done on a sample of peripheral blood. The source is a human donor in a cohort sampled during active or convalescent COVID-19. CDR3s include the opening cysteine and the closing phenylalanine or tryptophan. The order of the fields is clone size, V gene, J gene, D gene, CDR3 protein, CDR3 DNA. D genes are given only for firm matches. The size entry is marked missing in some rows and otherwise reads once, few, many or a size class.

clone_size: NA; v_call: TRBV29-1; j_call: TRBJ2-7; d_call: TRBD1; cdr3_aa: CSVESATAGGNEQYF; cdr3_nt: TGCAGCGTTGAGTCCGCGACAGCAGGGGGTAACGAGCAGTACTTC
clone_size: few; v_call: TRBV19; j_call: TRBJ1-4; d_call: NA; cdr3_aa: CASSIGDIGIGEKLFF; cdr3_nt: TGTGCCAGTAGTATCGGTGACATCGGTATAGGTGAAAAACTGTTTTTT
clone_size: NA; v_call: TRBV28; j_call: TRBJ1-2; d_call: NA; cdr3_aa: CASSLAKEGETYGYTF; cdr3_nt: TGTGCCAGCAGTTTGGCAAAAGAGGGGGAAACCTATGGCTACACCTTC
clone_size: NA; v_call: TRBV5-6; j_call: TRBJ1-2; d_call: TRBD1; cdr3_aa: CASSLTTGLYGYTF; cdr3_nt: TGTGCCAGCAGTCTAACGACAGGGTTGTATGGCTACACCTTC
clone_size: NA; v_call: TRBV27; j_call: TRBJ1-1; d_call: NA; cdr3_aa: CASSWSRGMNTEAFF; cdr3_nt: TGTGCCAGCAGTTGGTCTCGGGGGATGAACACTGAAGCTTTCTTT
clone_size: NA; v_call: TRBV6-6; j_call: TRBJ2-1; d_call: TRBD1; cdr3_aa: CASTPTGAFYNEQFF; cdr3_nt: TGTGCCAGCACCCCCACAGGGGCGTTCTACAATGAGCAGTTCTTC
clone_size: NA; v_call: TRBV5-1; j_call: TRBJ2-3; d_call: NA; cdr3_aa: CASSLAGTSTDTQYF; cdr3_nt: TGCGCCAGCAGCTTGGCAGGGACTAGCACAGATACGCAGTATTTT
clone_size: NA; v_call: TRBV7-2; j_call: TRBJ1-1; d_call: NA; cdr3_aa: CASSLVYSSTEAFF; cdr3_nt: TGTGCCAGCAGCTTAGTGTACAGCAGCACTGAAGCTTTCTTT
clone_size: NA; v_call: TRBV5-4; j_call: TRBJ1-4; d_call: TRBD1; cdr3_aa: CASSLGQGAEKLFF; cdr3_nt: TGTGCCAGCAGCCTAGGACAGGGGGCAGAAAAACTGTTTTTT
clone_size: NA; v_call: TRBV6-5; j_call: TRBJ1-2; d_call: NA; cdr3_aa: CASSGRNYGYTF; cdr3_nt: TGTGCCAGCAGCGGGAGAAACTATGGCTACACCTTC
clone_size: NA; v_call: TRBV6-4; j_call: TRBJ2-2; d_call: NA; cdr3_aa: CASSRRENTGELFF; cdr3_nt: TGTGCCAGCAGTCGGAGGGAGAACACCGGGGAGCTGTTTTTT
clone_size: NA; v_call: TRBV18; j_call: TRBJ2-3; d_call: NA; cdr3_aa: CASSPSSDTQYF; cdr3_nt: TGTGCCAGCTCACCCTCCTCTGATACGCAGTATTTT
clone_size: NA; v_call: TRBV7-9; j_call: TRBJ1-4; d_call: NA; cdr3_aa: CASSLGWGANEKLFF; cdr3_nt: TGTGCCAGCAGCTTAGGATGGGGGGCTAATGAAAAACTGTTTTTT
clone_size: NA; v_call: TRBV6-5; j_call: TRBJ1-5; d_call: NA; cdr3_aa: CASKRNQPQHF; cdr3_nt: TGTGCCAGCAAGCGCAATCAGCCCCAGCATTTT
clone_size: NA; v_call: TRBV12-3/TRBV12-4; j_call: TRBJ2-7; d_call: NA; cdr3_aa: CASSLGGTTEQYF; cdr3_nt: TGTGCCAGCAGTTTAGGCGGCACTACGGAGCAGTACTTC
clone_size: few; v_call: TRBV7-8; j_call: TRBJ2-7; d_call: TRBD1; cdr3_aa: CASSLGGQGFNEQYF; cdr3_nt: TGTGCCAGCAGCTTAGGGGGACAGGGGTTCAATGAGCAGTACTTC
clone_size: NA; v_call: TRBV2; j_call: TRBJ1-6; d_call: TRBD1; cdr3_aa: CASRTDRANSPLHF; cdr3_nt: TGTGCCAGCAGAACAGACAGGGCAAACTCACCCCTCCACTTT
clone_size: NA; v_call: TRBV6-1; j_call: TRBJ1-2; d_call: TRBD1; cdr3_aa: CASSAWDRGHGYGYTF; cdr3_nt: TGTGCCAGCAGTGCGTGGGACAGGGGGCACGGCTATGGCTACACCTTC
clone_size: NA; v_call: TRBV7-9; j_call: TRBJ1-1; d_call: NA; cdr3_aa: CASSLRENTEAFF; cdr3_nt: TGTGCCAGCAGCTTACGGGAGAACACTGAAGCTTTCTTT
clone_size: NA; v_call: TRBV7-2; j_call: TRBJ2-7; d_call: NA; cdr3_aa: CASSFGTREQYF; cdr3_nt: TGTGCCAGCAGCTTCGGGACTCGGGAGCAGTACTTC
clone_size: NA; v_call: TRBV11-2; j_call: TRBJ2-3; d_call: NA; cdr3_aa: CASSLGPRDTQYF; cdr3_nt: TGTGCCAGCAGCTTAGGCCCCCGGGATACGCAGTATTTT
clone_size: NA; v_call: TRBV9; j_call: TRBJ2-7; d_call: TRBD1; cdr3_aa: CASSVRGQGPLGEQYF; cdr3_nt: TGTGCCAGCAGCGTGAGGGGACAGGGGCCCCTTGGGGAGCAGTACTTC
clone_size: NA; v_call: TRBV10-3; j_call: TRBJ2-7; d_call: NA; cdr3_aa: CAISDTYEQYF; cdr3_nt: TGTGCCATCAGTGATACCTACGAGCAGTACTTC
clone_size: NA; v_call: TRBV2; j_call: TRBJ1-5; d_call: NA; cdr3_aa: CASRGYGASNQPQHF; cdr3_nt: TGTGCCAGCAGGGGGTATGGGGCCTCCAATCAGCCCCAGCATTTT
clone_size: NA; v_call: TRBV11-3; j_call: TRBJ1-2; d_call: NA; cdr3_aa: CASSLARGTNYGYTF; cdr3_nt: TGTGCCAGCAGCTTAGCTCGGGGTACTAACTATGGCTACACCTTC
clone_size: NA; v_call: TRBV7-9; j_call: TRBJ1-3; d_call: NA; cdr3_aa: CASSLPGGAGNTIYF; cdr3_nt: TGTGCCAGCAGCCTACCGGGGGGCGCTGGAAACACCATATATTTT
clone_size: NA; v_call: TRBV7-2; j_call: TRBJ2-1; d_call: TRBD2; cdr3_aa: CASSLVFGGGNEQFF; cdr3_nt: TGTGCCAGCAGCTTAGTTTTTGGGGGGGGCAATGAGCAGTTCTTC
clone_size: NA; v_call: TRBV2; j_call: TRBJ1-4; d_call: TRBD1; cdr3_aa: CASIQIPGQGATNEKLFF; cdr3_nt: TGTGCCAGCATCCAAATCCCGGGACAGGGGGCAACTAATGAAAAACTGTTTTTT
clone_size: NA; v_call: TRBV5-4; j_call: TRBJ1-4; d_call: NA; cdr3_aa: CASSLGLGQGNEKLFF; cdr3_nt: TGTGCCAGCAGCTTGGGCTTGGGGCAGGGAAATGAAAAACTGTTTTTT
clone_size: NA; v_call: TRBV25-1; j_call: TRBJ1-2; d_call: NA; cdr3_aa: CASSSRSGYTF; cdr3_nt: TGTGCCAGCAGTTCTAGGTCCGGCTACACCTTC
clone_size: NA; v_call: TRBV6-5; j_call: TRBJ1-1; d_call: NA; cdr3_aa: CASSYSREYTEAFF; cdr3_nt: TGTGCCAGCAGTTACTCGCGAGAGTACACTGAAGCTTTCTTT
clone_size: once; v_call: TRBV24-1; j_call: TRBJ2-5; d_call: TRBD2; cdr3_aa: CATSDETGGLRETQYF; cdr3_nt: TGTGCCACCAGTGATGAAACGGGGGGGCTACGAGAGACCCAGTACTTC